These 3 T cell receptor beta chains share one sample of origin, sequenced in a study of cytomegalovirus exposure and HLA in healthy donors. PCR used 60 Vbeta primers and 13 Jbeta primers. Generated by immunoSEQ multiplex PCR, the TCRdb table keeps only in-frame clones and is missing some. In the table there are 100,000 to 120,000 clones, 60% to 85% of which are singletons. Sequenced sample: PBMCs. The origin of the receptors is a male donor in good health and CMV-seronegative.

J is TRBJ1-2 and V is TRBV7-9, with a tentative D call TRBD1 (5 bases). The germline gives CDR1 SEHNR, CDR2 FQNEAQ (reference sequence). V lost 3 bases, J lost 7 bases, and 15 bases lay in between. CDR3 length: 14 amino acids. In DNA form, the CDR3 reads TGTGCCAGCAGCTTGATCCGACAGTCCCCTGGCTACACCTTC. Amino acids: CASSLIRQSPGYTF.

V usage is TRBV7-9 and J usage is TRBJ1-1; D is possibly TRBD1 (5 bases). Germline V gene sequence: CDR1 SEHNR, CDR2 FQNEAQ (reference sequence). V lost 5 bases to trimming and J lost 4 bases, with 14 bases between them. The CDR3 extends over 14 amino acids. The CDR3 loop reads CASSPNGGSTEAFF. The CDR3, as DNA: TGTGCCAGCAGCCCGAATGGGGGGAGCACTGAAGCTTTCTTT.

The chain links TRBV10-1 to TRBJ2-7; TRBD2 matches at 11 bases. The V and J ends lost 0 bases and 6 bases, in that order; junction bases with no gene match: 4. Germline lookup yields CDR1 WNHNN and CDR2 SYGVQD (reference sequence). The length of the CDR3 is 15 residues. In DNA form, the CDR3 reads TGCGCCAGCAGTGAGTCGAGGCTAGCGGGAGGCGAGCAGTACTTC. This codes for CASSESRLAGGEQYF.